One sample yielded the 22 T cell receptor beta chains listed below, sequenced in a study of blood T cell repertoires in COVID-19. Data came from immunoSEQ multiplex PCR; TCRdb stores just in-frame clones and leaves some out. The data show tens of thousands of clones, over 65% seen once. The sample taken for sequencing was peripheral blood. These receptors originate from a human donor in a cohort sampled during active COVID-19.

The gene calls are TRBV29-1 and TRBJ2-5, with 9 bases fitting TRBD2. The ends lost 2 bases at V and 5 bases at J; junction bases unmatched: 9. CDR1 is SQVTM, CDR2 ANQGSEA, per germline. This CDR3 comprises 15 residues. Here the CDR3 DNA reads TGCAGCGTTGAAAGAGGGGCGGGAGGGTCGGAGACCCAGTACTTC. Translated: CSVERGAGGSETQYF.

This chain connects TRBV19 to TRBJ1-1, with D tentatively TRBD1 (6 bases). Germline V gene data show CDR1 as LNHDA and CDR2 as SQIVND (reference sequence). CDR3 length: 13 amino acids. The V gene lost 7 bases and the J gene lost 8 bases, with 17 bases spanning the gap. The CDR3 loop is CASTLTAGTEAFF. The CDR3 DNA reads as TGTGCCAGTACTCTCACGGCCGGGACAGAAGCTTTCTTT.

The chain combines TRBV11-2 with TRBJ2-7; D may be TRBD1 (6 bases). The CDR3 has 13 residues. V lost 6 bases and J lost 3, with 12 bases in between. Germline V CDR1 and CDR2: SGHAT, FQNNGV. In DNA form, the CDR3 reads TGTGCCAGCAGACACTCGGACAGCTACGAGCAGTACTTC. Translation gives CASRHSDSYEQYF.

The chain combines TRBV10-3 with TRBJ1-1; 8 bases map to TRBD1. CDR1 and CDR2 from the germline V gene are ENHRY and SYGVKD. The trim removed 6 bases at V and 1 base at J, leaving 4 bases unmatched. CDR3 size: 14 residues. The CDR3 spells CAIREQGENTEAFF. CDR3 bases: TGTGCCATCAGGGAACAGGGGGAGAACACTGAAGCTTTCTTT.

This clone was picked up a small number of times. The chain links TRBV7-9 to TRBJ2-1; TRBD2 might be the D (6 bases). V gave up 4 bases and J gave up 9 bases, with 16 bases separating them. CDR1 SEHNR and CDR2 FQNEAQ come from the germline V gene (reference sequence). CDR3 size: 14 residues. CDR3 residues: CASSSHGQGGEQFF. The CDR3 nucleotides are TGTGCCAGCAGCTCCCACGGGCAGGGAGGTGAGCAGTTCTTC.

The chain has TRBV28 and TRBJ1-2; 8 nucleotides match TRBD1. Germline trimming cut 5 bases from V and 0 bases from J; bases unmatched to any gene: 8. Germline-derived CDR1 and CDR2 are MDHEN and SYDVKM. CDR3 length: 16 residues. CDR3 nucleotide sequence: TGTGCCAGCAGTAGCTGGGGACAGGACCCTAACTATGGCTACACCTTC. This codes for CASSSWGQDPNYGYTF.

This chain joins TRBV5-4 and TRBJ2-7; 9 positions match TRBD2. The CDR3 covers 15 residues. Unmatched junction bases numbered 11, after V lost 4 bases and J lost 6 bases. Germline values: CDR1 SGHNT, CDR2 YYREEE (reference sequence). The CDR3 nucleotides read TGTGCCAGCAGCGCCGGGACTAGCCCCCGGCGCGAGCAGTACTTC. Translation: CASSAGTSPRREQYF.

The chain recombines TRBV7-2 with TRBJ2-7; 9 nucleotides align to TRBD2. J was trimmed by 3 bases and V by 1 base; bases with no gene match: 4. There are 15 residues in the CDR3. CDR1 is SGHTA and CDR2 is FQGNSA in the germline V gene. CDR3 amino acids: CASSLVGTSSYEQYF. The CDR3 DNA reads TGTGCCAGCAGCTTAGTGGGGACTAGCAGCTACGAGCAGTACTTC.

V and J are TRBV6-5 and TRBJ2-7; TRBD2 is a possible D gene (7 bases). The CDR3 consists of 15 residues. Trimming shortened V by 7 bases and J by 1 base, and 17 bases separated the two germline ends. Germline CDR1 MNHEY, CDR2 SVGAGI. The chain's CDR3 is CASTQRGGPSYEQYF. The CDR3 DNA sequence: TGTGCCAGCACCCAAAGGGGGGGCCCATCCTACGAGCAGTACTTC.

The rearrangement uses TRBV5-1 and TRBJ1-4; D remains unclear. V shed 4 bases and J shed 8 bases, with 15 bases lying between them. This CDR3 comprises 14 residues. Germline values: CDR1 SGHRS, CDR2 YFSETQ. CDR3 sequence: CASSTSSGAEKLFF. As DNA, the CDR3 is TGCGCCAGCAGCACCAGTAGTGGAGCCGAAAAACTGTTTTTT. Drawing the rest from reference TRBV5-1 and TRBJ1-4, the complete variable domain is KAGVTQTPRYLIKTRGQQVTLSCSPISGHRSVSWYQQTPGQGLQFLFEYFSETQRNKGNFPGRFSGRQFSNSRSEMNVSTLELGDSALYLCASSTSSGAEKLFFGSGTQLSVL.

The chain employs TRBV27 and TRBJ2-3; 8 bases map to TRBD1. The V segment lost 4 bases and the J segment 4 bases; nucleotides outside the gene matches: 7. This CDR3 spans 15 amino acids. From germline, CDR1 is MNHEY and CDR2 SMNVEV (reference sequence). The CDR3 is CASSSHRGRPDTQYF. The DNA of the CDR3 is TGTGCCAGCAGTTCCCACAGGGGGAGACCAGATACGCAGTATTTT.

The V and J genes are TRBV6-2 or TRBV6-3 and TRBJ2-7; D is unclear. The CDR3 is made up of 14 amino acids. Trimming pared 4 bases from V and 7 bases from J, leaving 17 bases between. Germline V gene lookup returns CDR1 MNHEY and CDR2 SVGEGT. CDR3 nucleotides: TGTGCCAGCAGTTTTACCTCATACCCTAGGGAGCAGTACTTC. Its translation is CASSFTSYPREQYF.

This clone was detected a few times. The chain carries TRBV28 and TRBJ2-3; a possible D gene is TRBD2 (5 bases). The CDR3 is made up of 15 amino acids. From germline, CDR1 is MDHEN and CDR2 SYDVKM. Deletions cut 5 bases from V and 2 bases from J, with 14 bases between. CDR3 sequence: CASSESRGDTDTQYF. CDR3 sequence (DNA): TGTGCCAGCAGTGAAAGCCGGGGAGACACAGATACGCAGTATTTT.

The CDR3 is CATKSGPTDTQYF. The CDR3 DNA reads as TGTGCCACCAAAAGCGGACCCACAGATACGCAGTATTTT. The V and J genes are TRBV24-1 and TRBJ2-3, with a weak D call TRBD2 (5 bases). This CDR3 has 13 amino acids. Trimming took 8 bases from V and 2 from J, leaving 10 bases between them. Germline values: CDR1 KGHDR, CDR2 SFDVKD.

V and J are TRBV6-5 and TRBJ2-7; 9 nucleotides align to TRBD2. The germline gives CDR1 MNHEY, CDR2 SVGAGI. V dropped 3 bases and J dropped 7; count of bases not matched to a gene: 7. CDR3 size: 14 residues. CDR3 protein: CASSYRLAGFEQYF. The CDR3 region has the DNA TGTGCCAGCAGTTATCGGCTAGCGGGGTTTGAGCAGTACTTC.

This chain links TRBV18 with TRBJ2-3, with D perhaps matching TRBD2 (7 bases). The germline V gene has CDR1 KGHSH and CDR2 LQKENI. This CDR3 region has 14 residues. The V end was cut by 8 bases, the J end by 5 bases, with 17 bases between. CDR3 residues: CASPNRGGGDTQYF. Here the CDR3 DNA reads TGTGCCAGCCCGAACCGAGGGGGGGGAGATACGCAGTATTTT.

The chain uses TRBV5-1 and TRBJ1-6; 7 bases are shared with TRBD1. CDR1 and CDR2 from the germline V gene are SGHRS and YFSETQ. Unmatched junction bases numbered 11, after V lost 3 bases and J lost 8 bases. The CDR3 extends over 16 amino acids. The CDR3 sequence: CASSWRSGQRDSPLHF. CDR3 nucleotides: TGCGCCAGCAGCTGGAGGTCGGGACAGAGGGATTCACCCCTCCACTTT.

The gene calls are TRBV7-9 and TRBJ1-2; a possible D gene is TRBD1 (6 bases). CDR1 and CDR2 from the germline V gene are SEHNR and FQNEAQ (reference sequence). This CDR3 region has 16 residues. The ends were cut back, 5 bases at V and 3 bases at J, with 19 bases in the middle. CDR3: CASSPAGVAGDYGYTF. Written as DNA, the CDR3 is TGTGCCAGCAGCCCCGCCGGGGTAGCAGGGGACTATGGCTACACCTTC. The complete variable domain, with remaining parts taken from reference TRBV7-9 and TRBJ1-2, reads DTGVSQNPRHKITKRGQNVTFRCDPISEHNRLYWYRQTLGQGPEFLTYFQNEAQLEKSRLLSDRFSAERPKGSFSTLEIQRTEQGDSAMYLCASSPAGVAGDYGYTFGSGTRLTVV.

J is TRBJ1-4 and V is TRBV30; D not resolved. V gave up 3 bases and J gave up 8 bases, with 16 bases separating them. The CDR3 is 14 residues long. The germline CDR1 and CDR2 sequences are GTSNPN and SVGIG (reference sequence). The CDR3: CAWSPGRVGEKLFF. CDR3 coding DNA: TGTGCCTGGAGCCCGGGAAGGGTCGGGGAAAAACTGTTTTTT.

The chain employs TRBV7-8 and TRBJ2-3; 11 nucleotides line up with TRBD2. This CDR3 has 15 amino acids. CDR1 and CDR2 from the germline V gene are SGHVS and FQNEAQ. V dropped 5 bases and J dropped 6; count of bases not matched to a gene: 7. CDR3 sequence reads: CASSPLAGVPDTQYF. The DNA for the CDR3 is TGTGCCAGCAGCCCACTAGCGGGAGTGCCCGATACGCAGTATTTT.

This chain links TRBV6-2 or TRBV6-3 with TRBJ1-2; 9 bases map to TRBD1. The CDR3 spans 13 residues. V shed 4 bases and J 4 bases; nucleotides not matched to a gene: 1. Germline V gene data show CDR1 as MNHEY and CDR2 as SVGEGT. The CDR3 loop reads CASSWGQGYGYTF. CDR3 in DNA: TGTGCCAGCAGTTGGGGACAGGGCTATGGCTACACCTTC.

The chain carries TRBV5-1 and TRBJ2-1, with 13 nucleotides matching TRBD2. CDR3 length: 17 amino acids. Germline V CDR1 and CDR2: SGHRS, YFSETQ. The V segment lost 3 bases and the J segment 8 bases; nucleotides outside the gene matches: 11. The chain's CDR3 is CASSSRTSGRSGYEQFF. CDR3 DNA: TGCGCCAGCAGCTCTCGGACTAGCGGGAGATCGGGTTATGAGCAGTTCTTC.